These 26 T cell receptor beta chains originate from one sample sequenced in a study of cytomegalovirus exposure and HLA in healthy donors. Researchers ran the PCR with 60 Vbeta and 13 Jbeta primers. Repertoires were generated with immunoSEQ multiplex PCR, while TCRdb's copy carries only in-frame clones and drops some. The sample has about 170,000 clones, 77% seen once. Input material: PBMCs. The receptors were sampled from a woman aged 30 to 39 in good health and CMV-seropositive.

This sequence joins TRBV19 and TRBJ2-5; 8 positions match TRBD2. V trimming: 6 bases; J trimming: 2 bases; junction bases outside the gene matches: 2. Germline V gene data show CDR1 as LNHDA and CDR2 as SQIVND (reference sequence). The CDR3 contains 13 residues. The CDR3 DNA reads TGTGCCAGTAGCGGGACTAGACAAGAGACCCAGTACTTC. This codes for CASSGTRQETQYF.

The count of this clone is one. The chain couples TRBV6-1 to TRBJ2-1, with a possible D match to TRBD1 (5 bases). Germline values: CDR1 MNHNS, CDR2 SASEGT. V lost 5 bases to trimming and J lost 8 bases, with 13 bases between them. CDR3 size: 13 residues. The CDR3 DNA reads as TGTGCCAGCAGTCCCTCGTGGGGCGATGAGCAGTTCTTC. Amino acid sequence: CASSPSWGDEQFF.

The chain couples TRBV6-5 to TRBJ2-7; 11 bases are shared with TRBD2. Germline values: CDR1 MNHEY, CDR2 SVGAGI. The CDR3 loop spans 14 amino acids. Trimming at V came to 5 bases and at J to 3 bases, leaving 3 bases not matched to a gene. This CDR3 reads CASSRLAGFYEQYF. CDR3 DNA: TGTGCCAGCAGTCGACTAGCGGGATTCTACGAGCAGTACTTC.

The chain joins TRBV5-1 to TRBJ2-3; a possible D gene is TRBD1 (5 bases). CDR3 length: 17 residues. The germline gives CDR1 SGHRS, CDR2 YFSETQ. V was trimmed by 3 bases and J by 0 bases, leaving 17 bases between them. CDR3 DNA sequence: TGCGCCAGCAGCTCATACCCCGGGCAGGGAAGCACAGATACGCAGTATTTT. This gives the protein CASSSYPGQGSTDTQYF. The entire variable domain, with the rest obtained from reference TRBV5-1 and TRBJ2-3, is as follows: KAGVTQTPRYLIKTRGQQVTLSCSPISGHRSVSWYQQTPGQGLQFLFEYFSETQRNKGNFPGRFSGRQFSNSRSEMNVSTLELGDSALYLCASSSYPGQGSTDTQYFGPGTRLTVL.

As concerns this clone: A junction boundary mismatches the germline segment, possibly from a read error. The chain links TRBV12-5 to TRBJ1-1, with 8 bases aligning to TRBD1. CDR3 length: 10 residues. CDR1 and CDR2 (germline): LGHNT, FRNRAP. CDR3 sequence reads: CASGSPDREF. In DNA, the CDR3 is TGTGCTAGTGGTTCCCCGGACAGGGAATTT. Full variable domain (remainder filled in from reference TRBV12-5 and TRBJ1-1): DARVTQTPRHKVTEMGQEVTMRCQPILGHNTVFWYRQTMMQGLELLAYFRNRAPLDDSGMPKDRFSAEMPDATLATLKIQPSEPRDSAVYFCASGSPDREFGQGTRLTVV.

In its sample, this clone was seen a few times. The V and J genes are TRBV25-1 and TRBJ2-5; 9 bases are shared with TRBD1. V was clipped by 3 bases and J by 2 bases; unmatched bases: 7. The CDR3 length is 16 residues. The germline V gene encodes CDR1 MGHDK and CDR2 SYGVNS. The DNA for the CDR3 is TGTGCCAGCAGTGAGTACAGGGGGCTTACACAAGAGACCCAGTACTTC. Translated: CASSEYRGLTQETQYF.

J is TRBJ2-1 and V is TRBV5-1; TRBD2 aligns across 7 bases. The junction had 3 bases not matched to a gene; V was cut back by 0 bases and J by 3 bases. The CDR3 runs to 15 residues. Germline V CDR1 and CDR2: SGHRS, YFSETQ. In DNA, the CDR3 is TGCGCCAGCAGCTTGGATCCGGGAGGCTACAATGAGCAGTTCTTC. Amino acids: CASSLDPGGYNEQFF.

As for this clone: The junction departs from the called germline gene at one end, perhaps through a read error. The J gene is TRBJ2-2, the V gene TRBV5-1; 8 bases line up with TRBD2. The CDR3 covers 15 residues. The germline V gene encodes CDR1 SGHRS and CDR2 YFSETQ. The CDR3 DNA reads TGCGCCAGCAGTTTGGAAGTAGCGGGAACCGGGGAGCTGTTTTTT. Its protein product is CASSLEVAGTGELFF.

The V and J genes are TRBV7-9 and TRBJ2-7; 8 bases fit TRBD1. CDR1 is SEHNR, CDR2 FQNEAQ, per germline (reference sequence). The CDR3 runs 15 residues. Trimming at V came to 5 bases and at J to 3 bases, leaving 9 bases not matched to a gene. The CDR3 loop is CASSPRRGQVYEQYF. CDR3 in DNA: TGTGCCAGCAGCCCCCGACGGGGACAGGTCTACGAGCAGTACTTC.

The table lists this clone with a count of one. The chain joins TRBV10-3 to TRBJ2-1; D possibly corresponds to TRBD2 (6 bases). V lost 6 bases, J lost 6 bases, and 12 bases lay in between. Germline lookup yields CDR1 ENHRY and CDR2 SYGVKD. The CDR3 consists of 13 residues. CDR3 bases: TGTGCCATCAGCGGCGGGACGGGCAATGAGCAGTTCTTC. It is translated as CAISGGTGNEQFF.

The chain has TRBV5-1 and TRBJ2-3; D is perhaps TRBD2 (6 bases). The CDR3 loop spans 15 amino acids. Germline CDR1 and CDR2: SGHRS and YFSETQ. The germline V and J ends were trimmed by 2 bases and 0 bases, with 10 bases remaining between them. The CDR3 reads CASSLLGGSTDTQYF. The CDR3 DNA is TGCGCCAGCAGCTTACTAGGAGGGAGCACAGATACGCAGTATTTT.

The J gene is TRBJ1-3, the V gene TRBV9, with D tentatively TRBD1 (6 bases). The CDR3 has 18 residues. CDR1 is SGDLS, CDR2 YYNGEE, per germline. V shed 0 bases and J shed 0 bases, with 16 bases lying between them. CDR3 region: CASSVAGTGRYSGNTIYF. The CDR3 DNA reads as TGTGCCAGCAGCGTAGCTGGAACAGGGAGATACTCTGGAAACACCATATATTTT.

The chain carries TRBV20-1 and TRBJ2-1; D unresolved. V lost 6 bases and J lost 12, with 15 bases in between. Germline loops: CDR1 DFQATT, CDR2 SNEGSKA (reference sequence). The CDR3 has 11 residues. The CDR3 DNA reads as TGCAGTGCCCCCATCGGAGTTCCGCAGTTCTTC. It translates to CSAPIGVPQFF.

J is TRBJ1-2 and V is TRBV13, with D possibly matching TRBD1 (5 bases). Germline V gene lookup returns CDR1 PRHDT and CDR2 FYEKMQ (reference sequence). Trimming cost V 2 bases and J 2 bases, with 6 bases left between them. The CDR3 sequence is 13 residues long. CDR3 amino acids: CASSLQGNYGYTF. The CDR3 nucleotides read TGTGCCAGCAGCTTACAGGGCAACTATGGCTACACCTTC.

In its sample, this clone was seen once. This rearrangement joins TRBV25-1 to TRBJ2-3; 9 bases match TRBD1. The germline V gene has CDR1 MGHDK and CDR2 SYGVNS. J lost 4 bases, V lost 8 bases, and 4 bases had no gene match. This CDR3 spans 13 amino acids. CDR3 in amino acids: CASEDRGADTQYF. In nucleotides, the CDR3 is TGTGCCAGCGAGGACAGGGGCGCAGATACGCAGTATTTT.

The chain joins TRBV10-1 to TRBJ2-5, with 9 bases aligning to TRBD2. Germline V CDR1 and CDR2: WNHNN, SYGVQD (reference sequence). With 7 bases clipped from V and 5 bases from J, the junction kept 14 bases outside the gene matches. This CDR3 region has 16 residues. In nucleotides, the CDR3 is TGCGCCAGCACCGAGAATAGCGGGAGTGGCGAGGAGACCCAGTACTTC. It yields the protein CASTENSGSGEETQYF.

This chain links TRBV7-9 with TRBJ2-7; D gene unclear. Germline CDR1 reads SEHNR; CDR2 reads FQNEAQ (reference sequence). The CDR3 has 13 residues. Trimming removed 2 bases from V and 4 bases from J, with 9 bases in between. CDR3 sequence: CASSLTSAYEQYF. In DNA form, the CDR3 reads TGTGCCAGCAGCTTAACGAGTGCGTACGAGCAGTACTTC.

The J gene is TRBJ2-5, the V gene TRBV18, with TRBD1 matching over 8 bases. This CDR3 contains 15 residues. V lost 2 bases and J lost 3; bases outside the gene matches: 5. Germline V gene sequence: CDR1 KGHSH, CDR2 LQKENI. The CDR3 is CASSPAGGVKETQYF. The CDR3 region has the DNA TGTGCCAGCTCACCAGCAGGGGGCGTTAAAGAGACCCAGTACTTC.

The chain recombines TRBV30 with TRBJ2-4; 9 positions agree with TRBD1. V dropped 0 bases and J dropped 7; count of bases not matched to a gene: 4. There are 14 residues in the CDR3. Germline V lookup: CDR1 GTSNPN, CDR2 SVGIG (reference sequence). CDR3 region: CAWSVDRGSNIQYF. CDR3 nucleotide sequence: TGTGCCTGGAGTGTGGACAGGGGAAGCAACATTCAGTACTTC.

The V and J genes are TRBV7-8 and TRBJ2-2; TRBD2 aligns across 7 bases. The CDR3 contains 15 residues. Germline CDR1 and CDR2: SGHVS and FQNEAQ. The trim removed 4 bases at V and 2 bases at J, leaving 4 bases unmatched. The CDR3 region has the DNA TGTGCCAGCAGCTCTGCGGGGGTTAACACCGGGGAGCTGTTTTTT. Its translation is CASSSAGVNTGELFF.

This sequence joins TRBV7-8 and TRBJ2-7; TRBD1 agrees at 9 bases. Germline lookup yields CDR1 SGHVS and CDR2 FQNEAQ. This CDR3 spans 16 amino acids. J lost 5 bases, V lost 6 bases, and 14 bases had no gene match. The CDR3 DNA reads TGTGCCAGCAGTTACGACCGGGACAGGGAGGTTAACGAGCAGTACTTC. Protein product: CASSYDRDREVNEQYF. The whole variable domain, filled in from reference TRBV7-8 and TRBJ2-7, reads GAGVSQSPRYKVAKRGQDVALRCDPISGHVSLFWYQQALGQGPEFLTYFQNEAQLDKSGLPSDRFFAERPEGSVSTLKIQRTQQEDSAVYLCASSYDRDREVNEQYFGPGTRLTVT.

This sequence joins TRBV27 and TRBJ2-3; 8 nucleotides agree with TRBD2. Germline loops: CDR1 MNHEY, CDR2 SMNVEV (reference sequence). The V segment lost 6 bases and the J segment 0 bases; nucleotides outside the gene matches: 8. This CDR3 is built from 16 residues. The CDR3 bases are TGTGCCAGCAGCTATACCAGCGGGGGAAGCACAGATACGCAGTATTTT. As protein: CASSYTSGGSTDTQYF.

V is TRBV9 and J is TRBJ2-1; 8 bases fit TRBD2. V lost 2 bases, J lost 3 bases, and 4 bases stayed unmatched. The CDR3 has 15 amino acids. CDR1 and CDR2 (germline): SGDLS, YYNGEE. CDR3 residues: CASSVSSGLYNEQFF. DNA of the CDR3: TGTGCCAGCAGCGTCTCTAGCGGGCTCTACAATGAGCAGTTCTTC.

The chain combines TRBV28 with TRBJ1-5; a weak D match, TRBD1 (5 bases). V dropped 4 bases and J dropped 4 bases, with 11 bases sitting between them. The germline CDR1 and CDR2 sequences are MDHEN and SYDVKM. The CDR3 length is 14 residues. The CDR3: CASSSYKGNQPQHF. The DNA for the CDR3 is TGTGCCAGCAGTTCTTACAAGGGGAATCAGCCCCAGCATTTT.

The rearrangement links TRBV7-2 to TRBJ2-7; TRBD2 is a possible D gene (6 bases). The CDR3 spans 14 residues. Trimming took off 1 base at V and 4 bases at J, with 11 bases between the two ends. Per the germline V gene, CDR1 is SGHTA and CDR2 is FQGNSA. The CDR3, as DNA: TGTGCCAGCAGCTTAGGACTAGGGGAGTACGAGCAGTACTTC. This encodes CASSLGLGEYEQYF.

The rearrangement joins TRBV5-6 to TRBJ1-4; D is ambiguous. The CDR3 has 16 amino acids. V was cut by 3 bases and J by 0 bases, with 12 bases left in between. The V gene's germline CDR1 is SGHDT and CDR2 YYEEEE. CDR3 sequence reads: CASSWSLPATNEKLFF. The CDR3 DNA reads TGTGCCAGCAGCTGGAGTCTTCCCGCAACTAATGAAAAACTGTTTTTT.